This TCR beta chain was sequenced for a study of blood T cell repertoires in COVID-19. CDR1 MNHEY and CDR2 SVGAGI come from the germline V gene. V was shortened by 5 bases and J by 7 bases, with 17 bases between the two germline ends. This CDR3 has 14 amino acids. Profiled with immunoSEQ multiplex PCR; TCRdb holds only in-frame clones, not every one. Among 130,000 or so clones listed, around 84% were seen once. This TCR was recovered from a woman aged 55-70 years with acute or convalescent COVID-19. V is TRBV6-5 and J is TRBJ1-1; tentatively, D is TRBD1 (5 bases). Sequenced sample: peripheral blood. The CDR3: CASSNRGSRDEAFF. CDR3 in DNA: TGTGCCAGCAGTAATAGGGGCAGTAGGGATGAAGCTTTCTTT.